This T cell receptor (beta chain) came from a study of response to subunit inactivated influenza vaccine. TCRdb recomputed calls from the RT-PCR reads with MiXCR, one row per CDR3 protein. Here the sample spans some 550,000 distinct CDR3 sequences, less than 25% being singletons. This clonotype was detected a few times. There are 16 residues in the CDR3. CDR1 is DFQATT and CDR2 is SNEGSKA in the germline V gene (reference sequence). V lost 3 bases and J 0 bases, leaving 17 bases between the germline ends. These sequences were also reported in another study, on T cells expressing NK-cell markers. That paper notes: The authors made TCR beta cDNA libraries by 5'RACE template switching. This switching added a universal primer site and UMIs.

The receptor comes from a man in his fifties or sixties who received an inactivated influenza vaccine. The chain uses TRBV20-1 and TRBJ1-2; a possible D gene is TRBD1 (6 bases). This specimen consisted of CD4+ T cells sorted from PBMCs, obtained 12 days after vaccination. The CDR3 DNA sequence: TGCAGTGCTAGTACCTCTGACAGGATAGCTAACTATGGCTACACCTTC. It codes for CSASTSDRIANYGYTF.